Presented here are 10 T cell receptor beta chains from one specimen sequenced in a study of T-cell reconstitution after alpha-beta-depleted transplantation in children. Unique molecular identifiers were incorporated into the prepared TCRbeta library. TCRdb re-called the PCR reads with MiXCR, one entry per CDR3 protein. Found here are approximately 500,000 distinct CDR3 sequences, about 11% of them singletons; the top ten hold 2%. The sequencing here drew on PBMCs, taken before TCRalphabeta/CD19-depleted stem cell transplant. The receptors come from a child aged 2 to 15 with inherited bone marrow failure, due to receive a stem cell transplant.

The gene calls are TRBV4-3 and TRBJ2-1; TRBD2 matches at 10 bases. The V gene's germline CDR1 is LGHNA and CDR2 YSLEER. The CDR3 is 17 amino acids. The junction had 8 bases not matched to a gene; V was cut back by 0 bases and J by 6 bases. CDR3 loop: CASSQEGLAGEGNEQFF. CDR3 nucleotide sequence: TGCGCCAGCAGCCAAGAGGGGCTAGCGGGAGAGGGCAATGAGCAGTTCTTC.

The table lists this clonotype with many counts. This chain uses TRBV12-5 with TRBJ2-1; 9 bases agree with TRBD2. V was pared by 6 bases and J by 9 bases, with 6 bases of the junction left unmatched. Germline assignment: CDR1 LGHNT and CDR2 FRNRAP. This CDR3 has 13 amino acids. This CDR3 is CASGRSSGVEQFF. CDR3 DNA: TGTGCTAGTGGCCGTTCTAGCGGGGTTGAGCAGTTCTTC.

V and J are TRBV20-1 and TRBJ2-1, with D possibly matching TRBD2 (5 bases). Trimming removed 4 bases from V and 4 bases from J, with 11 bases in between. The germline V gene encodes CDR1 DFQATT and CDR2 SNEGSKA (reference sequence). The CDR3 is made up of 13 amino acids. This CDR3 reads CSATRGLYNEQFF. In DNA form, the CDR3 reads TGCAGTGCTACCAGAGGACTTTACAATGAGCAGTTCTTC.

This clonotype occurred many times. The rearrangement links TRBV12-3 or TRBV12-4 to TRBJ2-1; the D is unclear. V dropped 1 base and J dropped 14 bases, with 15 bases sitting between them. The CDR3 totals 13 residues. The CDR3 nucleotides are TGTGCCAGCAGTTTAGTTGGTGAGCCGGCCGAGTTCTTC. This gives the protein CASSLVGEPAEFF.

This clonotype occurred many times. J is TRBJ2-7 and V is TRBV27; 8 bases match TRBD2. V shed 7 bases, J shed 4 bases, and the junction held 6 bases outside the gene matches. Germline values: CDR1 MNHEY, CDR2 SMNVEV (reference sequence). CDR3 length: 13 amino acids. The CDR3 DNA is TGTGCCAGCACCGCGGGAGGTTCGTACGAGCAGTACTTC. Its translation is CASTAGGSYEQYF.

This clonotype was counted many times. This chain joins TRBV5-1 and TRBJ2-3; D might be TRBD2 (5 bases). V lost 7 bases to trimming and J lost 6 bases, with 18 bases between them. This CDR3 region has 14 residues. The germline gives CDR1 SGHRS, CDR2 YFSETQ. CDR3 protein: CASGLASREDTQYF. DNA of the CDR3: TGCGCCAGCGGCCTAGCATCCCGTGAGGATACGCAGTATTTT.

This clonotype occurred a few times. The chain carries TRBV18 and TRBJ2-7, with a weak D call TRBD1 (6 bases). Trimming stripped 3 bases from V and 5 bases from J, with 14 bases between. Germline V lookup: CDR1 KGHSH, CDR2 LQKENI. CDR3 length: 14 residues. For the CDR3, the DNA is TGTGCCAGCTCACCCGACAGGTACGAAAACGAGCAGTACTTC. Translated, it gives CASSPDRYENEQYF.

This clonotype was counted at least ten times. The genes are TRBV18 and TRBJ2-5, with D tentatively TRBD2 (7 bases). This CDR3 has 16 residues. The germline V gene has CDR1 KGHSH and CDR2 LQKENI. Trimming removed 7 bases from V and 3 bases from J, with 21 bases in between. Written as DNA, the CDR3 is TGTGCCAGCTACCAACCTGGGGGCGCGGGAGAAGAGACCCAGTACTTC. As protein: CASYQPGGAGEETQYF.

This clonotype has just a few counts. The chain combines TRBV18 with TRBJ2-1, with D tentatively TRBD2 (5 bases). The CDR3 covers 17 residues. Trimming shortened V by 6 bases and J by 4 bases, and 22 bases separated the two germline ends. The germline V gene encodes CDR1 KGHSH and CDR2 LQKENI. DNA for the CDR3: TGTGCCAGCTCCCTACCGAGTTGGGAGATCGGATACAATGAGCAGTTCTTC. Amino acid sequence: CASSLPSWEIGYNEQFF.

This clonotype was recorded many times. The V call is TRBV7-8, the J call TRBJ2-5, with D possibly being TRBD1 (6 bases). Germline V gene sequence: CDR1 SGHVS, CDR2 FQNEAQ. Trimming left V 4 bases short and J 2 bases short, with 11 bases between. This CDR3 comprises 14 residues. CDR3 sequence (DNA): TGTGCCAGCAGCTACAGGGTCCCACAAGAGACCCAGTACTTC. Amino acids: CASSYRVPQETQYF.